Only one count was recorded for the clone carrying this T cell receptor beta chain. The V and J ends lost 2 bases and 3 bases, in that order; junction bases with no gene match: 9. The CDR3 has 17 residues. The germline CDR1 and CDR2 sequences are KGHSH and LQKENI. The data derive from a study of shared clonotypes between healthy human individuals. Profiled with immunoSEQ multiplex PCR; TCRdb holds only in-frame clones, not every one. Of some 1 million clones listed, 75% are singletons. This receptor was identified in a man between 18 and 29 years old in good health. Sequencing was performed on memory CD4+ T cells sorted from blood. Subset noted: CD45RA-negative fraction. This chain connects TRBV18 to TRBJ1-5; 8 bases agree with TRBD1. The CDR3 bases are TGTGCCAGCTCACCAACTGGGGGGGACAGGCTCAATCAGCCCCAGCATTTT. Protein: CASSPTGGDRLNQPQHF.